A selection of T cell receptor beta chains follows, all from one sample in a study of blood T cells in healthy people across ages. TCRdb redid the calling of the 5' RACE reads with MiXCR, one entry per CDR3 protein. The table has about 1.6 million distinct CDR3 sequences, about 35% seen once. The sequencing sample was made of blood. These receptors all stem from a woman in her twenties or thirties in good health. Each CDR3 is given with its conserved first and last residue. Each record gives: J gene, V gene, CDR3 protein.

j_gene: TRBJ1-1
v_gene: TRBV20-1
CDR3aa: CSGDRAFF

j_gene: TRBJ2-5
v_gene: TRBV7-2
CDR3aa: CASCLAGIQETQYF

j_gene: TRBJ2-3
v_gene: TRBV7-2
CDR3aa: CASSSLSPVTQYF

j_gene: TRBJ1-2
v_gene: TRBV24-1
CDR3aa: CATSDSGRGSYGYTF

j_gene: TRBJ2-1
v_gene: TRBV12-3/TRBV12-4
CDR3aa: CASSLVSPAYLNEQFF

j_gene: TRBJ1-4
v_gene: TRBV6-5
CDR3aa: CASSLDRARAEKLFF

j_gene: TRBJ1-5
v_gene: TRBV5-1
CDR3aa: CASSLEGSGGNQPQHF

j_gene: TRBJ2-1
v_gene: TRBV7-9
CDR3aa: CASSSLAGRLNEQFF

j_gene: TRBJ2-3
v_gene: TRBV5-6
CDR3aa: CASSLGSGSLSADTQYF

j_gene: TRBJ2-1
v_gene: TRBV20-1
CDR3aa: CSVQNIHEQFF

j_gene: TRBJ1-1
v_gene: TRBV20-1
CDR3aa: CSARDPRGPGTEAFF

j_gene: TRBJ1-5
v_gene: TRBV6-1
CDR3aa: CASSEDRYSNQPQHF

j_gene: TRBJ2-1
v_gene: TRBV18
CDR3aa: CASSPRFVEQFF

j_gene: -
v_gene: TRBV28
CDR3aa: CASSFGGPGGETQYF

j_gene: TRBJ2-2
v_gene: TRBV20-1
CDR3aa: CSAGQGARTGELFF

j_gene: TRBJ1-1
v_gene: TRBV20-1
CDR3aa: CILTGGLGTEAFF

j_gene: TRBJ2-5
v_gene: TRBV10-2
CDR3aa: CASAISGSETQYF

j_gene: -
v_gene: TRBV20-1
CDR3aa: CSARGTGSSYNEQYF

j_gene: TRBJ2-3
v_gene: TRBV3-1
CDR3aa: CASSQRAGSRGQYF

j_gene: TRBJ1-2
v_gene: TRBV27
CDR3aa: CASNIWRQNYGYTF

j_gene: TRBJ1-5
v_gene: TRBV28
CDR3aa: CASSPTGTYGQPQHF

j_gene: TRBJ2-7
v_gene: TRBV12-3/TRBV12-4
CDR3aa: CASSQGPKPHEQYF

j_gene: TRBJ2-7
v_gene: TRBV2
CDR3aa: CASSPDRNSYGQYF

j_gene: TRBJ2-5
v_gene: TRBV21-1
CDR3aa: CASSRSEDRDQETQYF

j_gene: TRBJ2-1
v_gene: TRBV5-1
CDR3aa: CASSLGRGVMSRNEQFF